This T cell receptor (beta chain) was profiled in a study of vaccination effects on CD4 cells after COVID-19. Across the whole study: Each person got two doses of an mRNA SARS-CoV-2 vaccine, BNT162b2 or mRNA-1273.

Sequenced by immunoSEQ multiplex PCR; TCRdb stores in-frame clones only, minus some. The table records about 68,000 clones, 80% of them present only once. Before sequencing took place, the ViraFEST assay used viral peptide pools to expand antigen-specific CD4+ T cells. Once cultured for 10 to 11 days, the cells underwent separation to obtain CD4+ T cells. Having tested negative for nucleocapsid antibodies, the vaccine recipients showed no prior SARS-CoV-2 infection. Every well got around 1.9 million PBMC, which were grown with 8.5 to 10 IU/ml IL-2 and about 10 ug/ml peptides. It was on days 3 and 7 that half the medium was replaced with IL-2 medium. On this clone itself: The antigen is not known.

CDR3 size: 15 residues. V dropped 4 bases and J dropped 1; count of bases not matched to a gene: 4. Germline-derived CDR1 and CDR2 are MGHRA and YSYEKL. Whole-study findings and limits: Early post-infection timepoints were missing from the study, which also had few convalescent patients.

The chain recombines TRBV4-1 with TRBJ2-3; TRBD1 agrees at 8 bases. The origin of this receptor is a human donor who received a COVID-19 vaccine. Source: CD4+ T cells from PBMCs cultured with SARS-CoV-2 spike peptides, taken before COVID-19 vaccination. CDR3 protein: CASSLTGQGTDTQYF. CDR3 DNA sequence: TGCGCCAGCAGCCTAACGGGACAGGGCACAGATACGCAGTATTTT.